This record covers a single T cell receptor (beta chain). Libraries of TCR beta came from iRepertoire HTBI primers plus Arm-PCR of CDR3 regions. TCRdb reprocessed the multiplex PCR reads via MiXCR and lists one record per CDR3 protein. The table has 390,000 or so distinct CDR3 sequences, approximately 10% seen once. The germline V gene has CDR1 DFQATT and CDR2 SNEGSKA (reference sequence). The CDR3 has 13 residues. Trimming took off 0 bases at V and 7 bases at J, with 10 bases between the two ends. This record belongs to a study of regulatory T cells in long-lasting Graves disease. Time point of the sample: newly diagnosed GD, antithyroid drugs for less than 3 months. Following extraction of RNA from PBMCs, that RNA was used to make the TCR library. Tubes containing EDTA received approximately 9.8 milliliters of drawn peripheral blood. This sample was shared with a second study, whose subject was T cells in Graves' hyperthyroidism and ophthalmopathy. From that study: In making diagnoses, clinical symptoms, serum thyroxine and TRAb, thyroid ultrasound and orbital computed tomography were all used.

The genes are TRBV20-1 and TRBJ2-1, with D tentatively TRBD1 (6 bases). This TCR was recovered from a woman in her late teens or twenties with Graves disease. Source: peripheral blood mononuclear cells (PBMCs), taken at new diagnosis, from a patient treated with antithyroid drugs. The CDR3 sequence is CSAREDSDNEQFF. CDR3 bases: TGCAGTGCTAGAGAGGACAGCGATAATGAGCAGTTCTTC.